Listed here are 19 T cell receptor beta chains from one sample, sequenced in a study of blood T cells in healthy people across ages. A J-beta primer mix and a sample-barcoded 5' primer were used in a second PCR of about 6 to 12 cycles. TCRdb ran MiXCR on the 5' RACE reads and lists one entry per CDR3 protein. Among more than 700,000 distinct CDR3 sequences listed, around half were seen once. Sequencing was carried out using blood. These receptor sequences come from a man older than 75 in good health.

Turning to this clonotype: A read error is possible here, since a much larger clone lies one base away. The chain joins TRBV7-2 to TRBJ2-5, with D perhaps matching TRBD1 (6 bases). The CDR3 is 16 amino acids. Deletions cut 3 bases from V and 4 bases from J, with 18 bases between. Germline V gene lookup returns CDR1 SGHTA and CDR2 FQGNSA. CDR3 region: CASSFVGGSGPETQYF. CDR3 sequence (DNA): TGTGCCAGCAGCTTCGTAGGGGGAAGCGGACCAGAGACCCAGTACTTC.

The chain combines TRBV10-1 with TRBJ2-5, with D possibly being TRBD1 (5 bases). The J call may be mistaken, given a closer DNA end match to TRBJ2-7. This CDR3 is built from 13 residues. CDR1 is WNHNN, CDR2 SYGVQD, per germline (reference sequence). The CDR3 DNA reads TGCGCCAGCAGCCGTGACAGATTGTACGAGCAGTACTTC. Amino acid sequence: CASSRDRLYEQYF.

This clonotype was counted only a few times. V and J are TRBV11-2 and TRBJ2-3, with D hard to call. V lost 2 bases to trimming and J lost 14 bases, with 20 bases between them. CDR1 SGHAT and CDR2 FQNNGV come from the germline V gene. CDR3 length equals 14 residues. The CDR3 nucleotides read TGTGCCAGCAGCTTAACCGCTAGAGGCAGATACGCGTATTTT. Its translation is CASSLTARGRYAYF.

The genes are TRBV6-4 and TRBJ1-2, with D perhaps TRBD1 (6 bases). Per the germline V gene, CDR1 is MRHNA and CDR2 is SNTAGT. The ends were cut back, 2 bases at V and 8 bases at J, with 30 bases in the middle. This CDR3 has 19 amino acids. Here the CDR3 DNA reads TGTGCCAGCAGTGACGTACTTGGACAGCCTCTATGGCTAGGTGGGGGCTACACCTTC. Translating gives CASSDVLGQPLWLGGGYTF.

The chain employs TRBV5-1 and TRBJ2-1; 7 nucleotides agree with TRBD1. In germline, CDR1 is SGHRS, CDR2 YFSETQ. With 0 bases clipped from V and 2 bases from J, the junction kept 20 bases outside the gene matches. The length of the CDR3 is 21 residues. CDR3 protein: CASSLVSGDSRWALTYNEQFF. As DNA, the CDR3 is TGCGCCAGCAGCTTGGTAAGTGGGGACAGCCGATGGGCCCTGACCTACAATGAGCAGTTCTTC.

The chain has TRBV21-1 and TRBJ1-4. TRBV21-1 corresponds to a pseudogene. CDR3 length: 16 residues. CDR3 nucleotide sequence: TGTGCCAGCAGCAAAGGAGAAAGGACGGAGAATGAAAAACTGTTTTTT. Protein: CASSKGERTENEKLFF.

V usage is TRBV20-1 and J usage is TRBJ2-1; D is possibly TRBD2 (6 bases). The CDR3 totals 11 residues. The V and J ends lost 6 bases and 4 bases respectively, with 7 bases between them. CDR1 is DFQATT, CDR2 SNEGSKA, per germline (reference sequence). The CDR3 reads CSAAGYNEQFF. The DNA of the CDR3 is TGCAGTGCGGCGGGGTACAATGAGCAGTTCTTC.

The chain recombines TRBV6-6 with TRBJ2-7; TRBD2 matches at 11 bases. CDR3 length: 15 amino acids. Trimming removed 6 bases from V and 2 bases from J; junction bases left unmatched: 6. Per the germline V gene, CDR1 is MNHNY and CDR2 is SVGAGI (reference sequence). CDR3 region: CASSGASGGPYEQYF. CDR3 in DNA: TGTGCCAGCAGCGGCGCTAGCGGGGGGCCCTACGAGCAGTACTTC.

The gene calls are TRBV7-2 and TRBJ1-5; 7 positions agree with TRBD1. The V gene's germline CDR1 is SGHTA and CDR2 FQGNSA. CDR3 length: 15 residues. Trimming took 1 base from V and 7 from J; bases not matched to a gene: 7. CDR3 DNA: TGTGCCAGCAGCTTAGAGGGGACAGCGGTCCAGCCCCAGCATTTT. Translated: CASSLEGTAVQPQHF.

This clonotype was counted a few times. The chain uses TRBV29-1 and TRBJ2-1; D is perhaps TRBD1 (8 bases). The DNA end favors TRBJ2-7, so the J call may be wrong. The CDR3 runs 15 residues. CDR1 SQVTM and CDR2 ANQGSEA come from the germline V gene. CDR3 nucleotides: TGCAGCGTTGGAACAGGGGGGGGCTCCTACAATGAGCAGTACTTC. It codes for CSVGTGGGSYNEQYF.

The chain combines TRBV6-2 or TRBV6-3 with TRBJ2-2; D remains ambiguous. The CDR3 sequence is 15 residues long. V lost 7 bases, J lost 0 bases, and 12 bases lay in between. The V gene's germline CDR1 is MNHEY and CDR2 SVGEGT. CDR3 sequence reads: CASTFWVSNTGELFF. Written as DNA, the CDR3 is TGTGCCAGCACCTTCTGGGTATCGAACACCGGGGAGCTGTTTTTT.

This clonotype showed up just a few times. V is TRBV9 and J is TRBJ1-1, with D maybe TRBD1 (5 bases). V was cut by 4 bases and J by 3 bases, with 13 bases left in between. This CDR3 contains 14 residues. The V gene's germline CDR1 is SGDLS and CDR2 YYNGEE. The CDR3 DNA follows: TGTGCCAGCAGCCCCCATGTGGGGGACACTGAAGCTTTCTTT. This sequence encodes CASSPHVGDTEAFF.

The V and J genes are TRBV28 and TRBJ2-1; TRBD2 agrees at 12 bases. After removal of 6 bases from V and 6 bases from J, the junction contained 12 bases not matched to a gene. This CDR3 has 17 residues. Per the germline V gene, CDR1 is MDHEN and CDR2 is SYDVKM. The CDR3 here is CASSPSEGLAGCNEQFF. DNA for the CDR3: TGTGCCAGCAGCCCCTCAGAGGGACTAGCGGGTTGCAATGAGCAGTTCTTC.

The chain links TRBV15 to TRBJ1-6; 10 bases line up with TRBD1. Germline V gives CDR1 LNHNV, CDR2 YYDKDF (reference sequence). CDR3 size: 15 residues. Trimming took 3 bases from V and 5 from J; bases not matched to a gene: 1. The DNA for the CDR3 is TGTGCCACCAGCAGGGGACAGGGGAATAATTCACCCCTCCACTTT. It encodes CATSRGQGNNSPLHF.

This clonotype came up a few times. The chain employs TRBV7-2 and TRBJ2-3; D is tentatively TRBD1 or TRBD2 (6 bases each). Trimming cost V 3 bases and J 2 bases, with 9 bases left between them. Germline CDR1 is SGHTA and CDR2 is FQGNSA. The CDR3 spans 14 residues. Here the CDR3 reads CASSFGGPTDTQYF. For the CDR3, the DNA is TGTGCCAGCAGCTTCGGGGGCCCCACAGATACGCAGTATTTT.

This chain connects TRBV11-2 to TRBJ2-1; 9 bases are a match to TRBD2. Germline values: CDR1 SGHAT, CDR2 FQNNGV. This CDR3 is 17 amino acids long. V lost 0 bases to trimming and J lost 6 bases; unmatched junction nucleotides: 9. CDR3 bases: TGTGCCAGCAGCTTAGAATACGCGGGAGGGCCCGGCAATGAGCAGTTCTTC. Protein product: CASSLEYAGGPGNEQFF.

This sequence joins TRBV20-1 and TRBJ2-1; tentative D call: TRBD2 (5 bases). Germline V gene data show CDR1 as DFQATT and CDR2 as SNEGSKA (reference sequence). The CDR3 has 15 residues. Trimming pared 6 bases from V and 6 bases from J, leaving 21 bases between. CDR3 sequence (DNA): TGCAGTGCCACCCCGCGGGCCCATCCTACCAATGAGCAGTTCTTC. It codes for CSATPRAHPTNEQFF.

V is TRBV7-9 and J is TRBJ2-5; D ambiguous. The V and J ends lost 2 bases and 3 bases respectively, with 13 bases between them. Germline V lookup: CDR1 SEHNR, CDR2 FQNEAQ (reference sequence). The CDR3 covers 15 residues. The CDR3 region is CASSLNVAAKETQYF. CDR3 coding DNA: TGTGCCAGCAGCTTAAACGTGGCAGCCAAAGAGACCCAGTACTTC.

This clonotype has a handful of counts. J is TRBJ2-5 and V is TRBV10-1, with 10 bases fitting TRBD1. V shed 6 bases and J 5 bases; nucleotides not matched to a gene: 6. Germline CDR1 WNHNN, CDR2 SYGVQD (reference sequence). This CDR3 is built from 14 residues. The CDR3: CASRGQGFGETQYF. The CDR3 DNA reads TGCGCCAGCAGGGGACAGGGGTTTGGCGAGACCCAGTACTTC.